The present T cell receptor beta chain was sequenced within a study of blood T cell repertoires in COVID-19 (dated by TCRdb to the early 2020s). Background for the entire study: The collaborator samples originated in the United States, Italy and Spain and spanned the acute and convalescent phases of COVID-19. The material from the prospective study consisted of cDNA or gDNA derived from T cells, B-cell-depleted T cells, or PBMCs. The dataset comprised deeply sampled blood TCRbeta repertoires from subjects exposed to, actively infected with, or recovered from COVID-19. The repertoires were released in a freely available public database meant as a resource for research on the immune response to SARS-CoV-2. Samples came from the ongoing ImmuneRACE study (first 160 participants) plus 1,254 subjects from 6 global collaborators. A de-identified subject ID, COVID-19 status, age in years and sex were almost always included in the sample metadata. Where HLA class I and class II types were available, the types were taken from metadata supplied by the sample provider, not from assay-based typing.

Each collaborating institution followed its own protocols to collect whole blood in K2EDTA tubes. For TCRbeta analysis, collaborator samples were shipped as frozen whole blood, as isolated PBMCs, or as DNA extracted from either sample type. Inclusive of the bounding cysteine and phenylalanine, the CDR3 is 14 residues long. Only the CDR3 portion is preserved as DNA: 42 bases, with reading frame beginning at the first base. In the germline V gene, CDR1 corresponds to MDHEN and CDR2 to SYDVKM. Here V drops 8 bases and J drops 5 bases, and the junction holds 5 bases not matched to any gene. The immunoSEQ Assay, a bias-controlled multiplex PCR, was used to amplify TCRbeta CDR3 regions from genomic DNA. Per the authors' processing: Within the assay, amplification of reference gene primers was used to estimate how many nucleated cells each sample contained. Sequence reads were collapsed and filtered to measure the absolute abundance of every unique TCRbeta CDR3 rearrangement. For each sample, productive Simpson clonality was calculated by taking the square root of Simpson's diversity index across productive rearrangements. Entries here come from immuneACCESS through TCRdb and include only in-frame sequences with V and J called. Some clones fail to appear in such tables; in the studies checked, an unresolved V gene covers under half of the shortfall, and the cause of the remainder is unknown. Clonal size and the V and J genes are those of that table, whereas D and trimming came from the DNA. This sample is represented by over 150,000 clones; approximately 83% of them were singletons. Less than 3.5% of the sample rests with the top ten.

Findings and caveats that apply to the study as a whole: Clinical and demographic metadata were provided uncurated, with the amount varying by source and participant.

Regarding this clone: The target of this receptor is not known. No per-base quality is available; no much larger clone lies one base away.

The specimen sequenced was peripheral blood. This TCR was recovered from a woman aged 55-69 years with acute or convalescent COVID-19. This sequence uses TRBV28 and TRBJ1-6, with 8 bases aligning to TRBD1. The sequenced DNA: TGTGCCAGCCTAGACAGGGGTCATAATTCACCCCTCCACTTT. This gives the protein CASLDRGHNSPLHF.